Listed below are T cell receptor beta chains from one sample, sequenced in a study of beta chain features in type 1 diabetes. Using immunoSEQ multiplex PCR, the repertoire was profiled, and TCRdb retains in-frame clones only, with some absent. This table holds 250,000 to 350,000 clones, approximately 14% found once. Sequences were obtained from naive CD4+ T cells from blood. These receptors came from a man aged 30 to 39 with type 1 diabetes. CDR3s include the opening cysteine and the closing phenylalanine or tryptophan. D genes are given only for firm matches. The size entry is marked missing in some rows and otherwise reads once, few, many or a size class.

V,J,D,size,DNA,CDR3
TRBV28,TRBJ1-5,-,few,TGTGCCAGCAGAAACGGTGGCAATCAGCCCCAGCATTTT,CASRNGGNQPQHF
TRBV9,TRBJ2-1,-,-,TGTGCCAGCAGCGTGGCTAGCCCATACAATGAGCAGTTCTTC,CASSVASPYNEQFF
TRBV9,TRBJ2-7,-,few,TGTGCCAGCAGCGTAGATCACACGAGAGGCGAGCAGTACTTC,CASSVDHTRGEQYF
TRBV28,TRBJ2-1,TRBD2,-,TGTGCCAGCAGCCATTCTAGCGGATACAATGAGCAGTTCTTC,CASSHSSGYNEQFF
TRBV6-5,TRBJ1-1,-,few,TGTGCCAGCAGCCGACTGTACACTGAAGCTTTCTTT,CASSRLYTEAFF
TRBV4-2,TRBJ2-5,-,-,TGTGCCAGCAGCCAAGACGAGGGAAGAGACCCAGGAAGGAGGTACTTC,CASSQDEGRDPGRRYF
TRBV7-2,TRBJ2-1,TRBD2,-,TGTGCCAGCAGCTTAATGGGGCTAGCGGGAGTTCAGTTCTTC,CASSLMGLAGVQFF
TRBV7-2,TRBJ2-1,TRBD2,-,TGTGCCAGCAGCTTATTCGGGACTAGCGGCTACAATGAGCAGTTCTTC,CASSLFGTSGYNEQFF
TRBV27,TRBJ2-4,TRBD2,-,TGTGCCAGCGGAGCCCACCCCGGGGGGGGGCCTAGCATTCAGTACTTC,CASGAHPGGGPSIQYF
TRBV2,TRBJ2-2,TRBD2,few,TGTGCCAGCAGGCGGGGGGTGTCGAATACCGGGGAGCTGTTTTTT,CASRRGVSNTGELFF
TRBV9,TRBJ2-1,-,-,TGTGCCAGCAGCGTGGGACTCGACTCCTACAATGAGCAGTTCTTC,CASSVGLDSYNEQFF
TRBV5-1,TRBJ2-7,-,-,TGCGCCAGCAGCGATGGGACTGGCGAGCAGTACTTC,CASSDGTGEQYF
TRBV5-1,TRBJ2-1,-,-,TGCGCCAGCAGCCCGGGGGGCGGAGACAATGAGCAGTTCTTC,CASSPGGGDNEQFF
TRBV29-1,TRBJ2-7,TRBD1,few,TGCAGCGGAGGCCAGGGGGTCACCGAGCAGTACTTC,CSGGQGVTEQYF
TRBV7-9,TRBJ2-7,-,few,TGTGCCAGCAGCTTAGGGGGCCCCTACGAGCAGTACTTC,CASSLGGPYEQYF
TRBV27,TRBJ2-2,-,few,TGTGCCAGCAGCTCGACTAACACCGGGGAGCTGTTTTTT,CASSSTNTGELFF
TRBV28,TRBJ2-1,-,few,TGTGCCAGCAGTCCAGCGGAAAACAATGAGCAGTTCTTC,CASSPAENNEQFF
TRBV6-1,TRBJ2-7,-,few,TGTGCCAGCAGCGGGAGCTACGAGCAGTACTTC,CASSGSYEQYF
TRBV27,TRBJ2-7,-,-,TGTGCCAGCAGTTTTAACCGGGAATCGAACGAGCAGTACTTC,CASSFNRESNEQYF
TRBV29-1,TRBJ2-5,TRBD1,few,TGCAGCGTGACGGGACAGGGAGAGACCCAGTACTTC,CSVTGQGETQYF
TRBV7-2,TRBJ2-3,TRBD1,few,TGTGCCAGCAGCCCCCGACAGGGGGTGGAAGATACGCAGTATTTT,CASSPRQGVEDTQYF
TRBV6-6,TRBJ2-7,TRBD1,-,TGTGCCAGCAAACTACAGGGGCTAGACTACGAGCAGTACTTC,CASKLQGLDYEQYF
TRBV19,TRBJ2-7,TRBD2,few,TGTGCCAGTAGTACTAGCGGGACCCGCTACGAGCAGTACTTC,CASSTSGTRYEQYF
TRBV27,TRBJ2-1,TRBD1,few,TGTGCCAGCAAACGGGCAGGGGGAACTTATGAGCAGTTCTTC,CASKRAGGTYEQFF